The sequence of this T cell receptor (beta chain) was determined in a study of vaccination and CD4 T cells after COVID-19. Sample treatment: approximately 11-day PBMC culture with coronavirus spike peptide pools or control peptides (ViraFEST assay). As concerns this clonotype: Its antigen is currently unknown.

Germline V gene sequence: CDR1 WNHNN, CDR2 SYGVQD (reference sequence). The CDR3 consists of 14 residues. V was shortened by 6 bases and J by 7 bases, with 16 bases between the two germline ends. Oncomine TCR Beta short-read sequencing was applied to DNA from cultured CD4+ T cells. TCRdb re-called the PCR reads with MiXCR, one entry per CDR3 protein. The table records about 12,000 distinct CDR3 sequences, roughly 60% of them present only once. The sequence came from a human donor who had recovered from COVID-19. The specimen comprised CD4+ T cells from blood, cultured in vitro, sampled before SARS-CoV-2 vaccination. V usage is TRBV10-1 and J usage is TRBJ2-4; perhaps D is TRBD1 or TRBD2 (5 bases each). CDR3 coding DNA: TGCGCCAGCAGCGCCGGGACCGCTCGCAACATTCAGTACTTC. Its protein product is CASSAGTARNIQYF.